The 24 T cell receptor beta chains listed next were all sequenced from one sample in a study of T cell responses to AZD1222 COVID-19 vaccine. Measured with immunoSEQ multiplex PCR; TCRdb has only the in-frame clones, and not every one. Of 130,000 or so clones detected, about 86% appear once; the ten largest clones hold roughly 12%. Sequenced material: peripheral blood, taken on day 0 of AZD1222 vaccination. Receptors were obtained from an adult in good health.

V usage is TRBV27 and J usage is TRBJ1-2, with D perhaps matching TRBD1 (5 bases). Germline-derived CDR1 and CDR2 are MNHEY and SMNVEV (reference sequence). Trimming pared 3 bases from V and 4 bases from J, leaving 15 bases between. CDR3 length equals 15 residues. CDR3 DNA: TGTGCCAGCAGTTTTAGTCGGAGGGGCACCTATGGCTACACCTTC. Encoded protein: CASSFSRRGTYGYTF.

This chain connects TRBV3-1 (or the pseudogene TRBV3-2) to TRBJ2-1, with a weak D call TRBD2 (5 bases). The V end was cut by 3 bases, the J end by 7 bases, with 7 bases between. The CDR3 runs 12 residues. Germline CDR1 LGHDT, CDR2 YNNKEL (reference sequence). The CDR3 region has the DNA TGTGCCAGCAGCCATCGCGGGAATGAGCAGTTCTTC. Translation gives CASSHRGNEQFF.

V usage is TRBV7-9 and J usage is TRBJ2-1; D tentatively reads TRBD1 or TRBD2 (5 bases each). The CDR3 contains 12 residues. CDR1 is SEHNR, CDR2 FQNEAQ, per germline (reference sequence). V was cut by 5 bases and J by 10 bases, with 12 bases left in between. The CDR3 DNA is TGTGCCAGCAGCGCTTTTGGGGACGAGCAGTTCTTC. It specifies CASSAFGDEQFF.

The chain carries TRBV6-5 and TRBJ2-7, with 11 positions matching TRBD2. V was clipped by 4 bases and J by 2 bases; unmatched bases: 4. The CDR3 runs 15 residues. Germline V gene lookup returns CDR1 MNHEY and CDR2 SVGAGI. CDR3 in DNA: TGTGCCAGCAGTTCCGGGACTAGCGGAACCTACGAGCAGTACTTC. Protein: CASSSGTSGTYEQYF.

The chain combines TRBV6-5 with TRBJ1-1; D gene uncertain. The CDR3 consists of 14 residues. Trimming removed 0 bases from V and 5 bases from J, with 10 bases in between. Looked up from germline, CDR1 is MNHEY and CDR2 is SVGAGI. Here the CDR3 reads CASSYSKIFTEAFF. The DNA of the CDR3 is TGTGCCAGCAGTTACTCCAAGATCTTTACTGAAGCTTTCTTT.

This rearrangement joins TRBV5-1 to TRBJ1-3, with a possible D match to TRBD1 (6 bases). The CDR3 runs to 16 residues. Germline lookup yields CDR1 SGHRS and CDR2 YFSETQ. Trimming took off 3 bases at V and 2 bases at J, with 15 bases between the two ends. The CDR3 spells CASSWGPQGAGNTIYF. DNA of the CDR3: TGCGCCAGCAGCTGGGGCCCACAGGGAGCTGGAAACACCATATATTTT.

This clone was seen only a few times. In nucleotides, the CDR3 is TGTGCCAGCAGCAGCGGGACTAGCGGGAGAAGGAGGGGCTACGAGCAGTACTTC. It specifies CASSSGTSGRRRGYEQYF. The chain joins TRBV9 to TRBJ2-7, with 14 bases matching TRBD2. This CDR3 is 18 amino acids long. J lost 3 bases, V lost 4 bases, and 12 bases had no gene match. Per the germline V gene, CDR1 is SGDLS and CDR2 is YYNGEE.

The V gene is TRBV3-1 (or the pseudogene TRBV3-2), the J gene TRBJ2-5; TRBD2 matches at 14 bases. V gave up 1 base and J gave up 5 bases; unmatched junction bases: 6. The CDR3 runs 17 residues. Germline loops: CDR1 LGHDT, CDR2 YNNKEL (reference sequence). The DNA of the CDR3 is TGTGCCAGCAGCCAAGGTGGGACTAGCGGGGGTCGGGAGACCCAGTACTTC. Protein sequence: CASSQGGTSGGRETQYF.

The chain joins TRBV20-1 to TRBJ1-2, with 10 nucleotides matching TRBD1. The trim removed 3 bases at V and 10 bases at J, leaving 8 bases unmatched. The CDR3 contains 13 residues. Germline loops: CDR1 DFQATT, CDR2 SNEGSKA (reference sequence). The CDR3 sequence: CSASLGQGQVYTF. CDR3 in DNA: TGCAGTGCTAGTCTGGGACAGGGGCAAGTCTACACCTTC.

The chain couples TRBV2 to TRBJ1-4; D call uncertain. Germline CDR1 SNHLY, CDR2 FYNNEI. The V end lost 6 bases, the J end lost 0 bases, and 8 bases lay between the germline ends. The CDR3 sequence is 14 residues long. The CDR3 coding sequence is TGTGCCAGCAGGGGCCATTCAACTAATGAAAAACTGTTTTTT. Amino acids: CASRGHSTNEKLFF.

This chain connects TRBV7-2 to TRBJ1-2; weak D call: TRBD1 (5 bases). This CDR3 has 14 residues. Trimming removed 2 bases from V and 4 bases from J, with 11 bases in between. Germline CDR1 and CDR2: SGHTA and FQGNSA. CDR3 bases: TGTGCCAGCAGCTTAAGGAGACAGATCTATGGCTACACCTTC. Its translation: CASSLRRQIYGYTF.

This chain connects TRBV14 to TRBJ1-4, with 10 bases fitting TRBD1. With V trimmed by 2 bases and J by 8 bases, 8 bases remained unmatched. The CDR3 loop spans 16 amino acids. The germline V gene has CDR1 SGHDN and CDR2 FVKESK. The CDR3 is CASSQNRQGAGEKLFF. In DNA form, the CDR3 reads TGTGCCAGCAGCCAAAACCGACAGGGGGCCGGCGAAAAACTGTTTTTT.

V and J are TRBV7-9 and TRBJ2-7; possibly TRBD1 or TRBD2 for D (5 bases each). The CDR3 loop spans 14 amino acids. CDR1 is SEHNR, CDR2 FQNEAQ, per germline (reference sequence). V lost 5 bases and J 2 bases, leaving 13 bases between the germline ends. CDR3 in DNA: TGTGCCAGCAGCCCCCCCGGGACGACCTACGAGCAGTACTTC. Translating gives CASSPPGTTYEQYF. Combining the CDR3 with reference TRBV7-9 and TRBJ2-7 gives the whole variable domain DTGVSQNPRHKITKRGQNVTFRCDPISEHNRLYWYRQTLGQGPEFLTYFQNEAQLEKSRLLSDRFSAERPKGSFSTLEIQRTEQGDSAMYLCASSPPGTTYEQYFGPGTRLTVT.

This clone was counted a single time. This chain connects TRBV7-2 to TRBJ1-1, with D tentatively TRBD1 (6 bases). Trimming shortened V by 2 bases and J by 5 bases, and 15 bases separated the two germline ends. The germline V gene encodes CDR1 SGHTA and CDR2 FQGNSA. The CDR3 totals 15 residues. CDR3 nucleotide sequence: TGTGCCAGCAGCTTATTTAGAGGGGGGGAGACTGAAGCTTTCTTT. This codes for CASSLFRGGETEAFF.

The chain joins TRBV19 to TRBJ1-5, with 7 bases that match TRBD1. The V gene end was trimmed by 5 bases and the J gene end by 4 bases; junction bases not matched to a gene: 11. The CDR3 has 16 residues. CDR1 and CDR2 (germline): LNHDA, SQIVND (reference sequence). CDR3 residues: CASSLRWTGGNQPQHF. The CDR3 DNA reads as TGTGCCAGTAGTCTCAGATGGACAGGTGGAAATCAGCCCCAGCATTTT.

The V and J genes are TRBV25-1 and TRBJ2-7; D unresolved. V dropped 2 bases and J dropped 0 bases, with 17 bases sitting between them. Germline V CDR1 and CDR2: MGHDK, SYGVNS. The length of the CDR3 is 17 residues. DNA of the CDR3: TGTGCCAGCAGTGAACTCTCGGGCCTTTCGAGCTCCTACGAGCAGTACTTC. It is translated as CASSELSGLSSSYEQYF.

The chain has TRBV9 and TRBJ2-3, with D perhaps given as TRBD1 or TRBD2 (6 bases each). CDR1 and CDR2 from the germline V gene are SGDLS and YYNGEE. The CDR3 has 15 residues. V was clipped by 2 bases and J by 6 bases, with 16 bases between them. CDR3 nucleotides: TGTGCCAGCAGCGTGGTCTGGGGGGCCGGGGATACGCAGTATTTT. Amino acids: CASSVVWGAGDTQYF.

CDR3 in amino acids: CATSRDRDEQFF. CDR3 nucleotides: TGTGCCACCAGCAGAGATAGGGATGAGCAGTTCTTC. J is TRBJ2-1 and V is TRBV15, with no clear D. The germline V gene encodes CDR1 LNHNV and CDR2 YYDKDF (reference sequence). This CDR3 region has 12 residues. Trimming stripped 0 bases from V and 8 bases from J, with 5 bases between.

The CDR3 spells CASSRPVNNEQFF. The CDR3 nucleotides are TGTGCCAGCAGCCGACCGGTCAACAATGAGCAGTTCTTC. The chain links TRBV7-9 to TRBJ2-1; D unclear. The CDR3 consists of 13 residues. Germline CDR1 SEHNR, CDR2 FQNEAQ (reference sequence). Trimming pared 5 bases from V and 5 bases from J, leaving 10 bases between.

The V call is TRBV7-2, the J call TRBJ1-2; 9 nucleotides agree with TRBD1. This CDR3 spans 14 amino acids. J lost 4 bases, V lost 5 bases, and 5 bases had no gene match. Germline CDR1 is SGHTA and CDR2 is FQGNSA. The CDR3 DNA is TGTGCCAGCAGCCCAGACAGGGGGTCCTATGGCTACACCTTC. It codes for CASSPDRGSYGYTF.

The chain is built from TRBV13 and TRBJ2-3; 7 bases agree with TRBD1. From germline, CDR1 is PRHDT and CDR2 FYEKMQ (reference sequence). Trimming cost V 8 bases and J 7 bases; bases outside gene matches: 12. This CDR3 is built from 14 residues. The CDR3 is CASSDRDSRNTQYF. The CDR3 DNA follows: TGTGCCAGCTCCGACCGGGACAGTAGGAATACGCAGTATTTT.

The chain uses TRBV27 and TRBJ1-2; possibly TRBD1 for D (6 bases). Trimming pared 4 bases from V and 0 bases from J, leaving 12 bases between. CDR3 size: 15 residues. CDR1 and CDR2 from the germline V gene are MNHEY and SMNVEV (reference sequence). The CDR3 loop is CASSSPGHTNYGYTF. The CDR3, as DNA: TGTGCCAGCAGTTCTCCGGGACATACTAACTATGGCTACACCTTC.

The chain links TRBV6-4 to TRBJ1-5; the match to TRBD1 covers 9 bases. The CDR3 contains 12 residues. Germline CDR1 and CDR2: MRHNA and SNTAGT. V lost 8 bases, J lost 6 bases, and 2 bases stayed unmatched. CDR3 coding DNA: TGTGCCAGCGGGACAGGGATTCAGCCCCAGCATTTT. This translates into CASGTGIQPQHF.

The rearrangement joins TRBV28 to TRBJ2-7; the D gene is possibly TRBD2 (6 bases). Per germline, CDR1 MDHEN and CDR2 SYDVKM. The CDR3 has 15 residues. Trimming took off 7 bases at V and 4 bases at J, with 20 bases between the two ends. The CDR3 nucleotides read TGTGCCAGCACCCTCGGGTGGGGGGATGGGTACGAGCAGTACTTC. It specifies CASTLGWGDGYEQYF.